This entry concerns a single T cell receptor (beta chain). Antigen specificity is unknown. This record comes from a study of cytomegalovirus exposure and HLA in healthy donors. Turning to the study itself: A previous analysis identified around 120 million unique TCR beta sequences derived from some 200 million T cells.

The CDR3 runs 14 residues. V was pared by 0 bases and J by 4 bases, with 2 bases of the junction left unmatched. Per the germline V gene, CDR1 is SGHRS and CDR2 is YFSETQ. Whole-study findings and limits: A highly shared variant cluster was judged a likely technical artifact. The productive fraction for most TCR beta V segments was about 90% or about 30% in an earlier analysis.

The PCR contained 60 Vbeta and 13 Jbeta primers. The method was immunoSEQ multiplex PCR; TCRdb's version includes in-frame clones alone and lacks a portion of them. The sample consists of around 140,000 clones, over 70% of them appearing once. At sampling all donors were nominally healthy, likely with unrecorded immune exposures. This clonotype was sampled from a woman in her forties in good health and CMV-seronegative. The chain carries TRBV5-1 and TRBJ1-1; TRBD1 matches at 8 bases. The sequenced sample consisted of PBMCs. The CDR3 region is CASSLETGVTEAFF. The DNA for the CDR3 is TGCGCCAGCAGCTTGGAGACAGGGGTCACTGAAGCTTTCTTT.